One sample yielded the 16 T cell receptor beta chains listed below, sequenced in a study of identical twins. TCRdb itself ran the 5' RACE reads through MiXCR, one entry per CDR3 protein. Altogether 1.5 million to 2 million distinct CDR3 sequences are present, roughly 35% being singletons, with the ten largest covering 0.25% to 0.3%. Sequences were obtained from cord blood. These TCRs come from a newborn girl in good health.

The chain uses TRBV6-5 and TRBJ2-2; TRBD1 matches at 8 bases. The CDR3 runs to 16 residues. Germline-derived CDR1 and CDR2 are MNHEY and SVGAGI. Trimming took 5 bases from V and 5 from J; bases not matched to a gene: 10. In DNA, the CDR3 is TGTGCCAGCAGTCCTGATGCAGGGGGCTGGACCGGGGAGCTGTTTTTT. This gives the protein CASSPDAGGWTGELFF.

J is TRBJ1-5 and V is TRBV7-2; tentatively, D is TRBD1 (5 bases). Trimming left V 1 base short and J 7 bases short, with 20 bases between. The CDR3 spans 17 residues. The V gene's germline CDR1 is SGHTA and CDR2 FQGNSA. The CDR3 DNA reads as TGTGCCAGCAGCTTAGGGTCCAGGGCCCGCGGACCACAGCCCCAGCATTTT. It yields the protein CASSLGSRARGPQPQHF.

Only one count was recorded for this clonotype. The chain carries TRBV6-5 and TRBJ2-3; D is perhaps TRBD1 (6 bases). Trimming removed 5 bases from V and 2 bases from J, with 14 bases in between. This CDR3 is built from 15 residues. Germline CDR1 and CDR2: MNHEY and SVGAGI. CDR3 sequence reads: CASSRRGFNTDTQYF. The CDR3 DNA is TGTGCCAGCAGTCGAAGGGGGTTCAACACAGATACGCAGTATTTT.

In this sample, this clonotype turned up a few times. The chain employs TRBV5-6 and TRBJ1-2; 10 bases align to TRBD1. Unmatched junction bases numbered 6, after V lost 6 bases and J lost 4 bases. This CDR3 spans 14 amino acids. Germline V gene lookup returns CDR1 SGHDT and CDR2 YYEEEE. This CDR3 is CASTGTGAGYGYTF. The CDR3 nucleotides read TGTGCCAGCACCGGGACAGGGGCGGGCTATGGCTACACCTTC. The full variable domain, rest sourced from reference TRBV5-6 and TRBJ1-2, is DAGVTQSPTHLIKTRGQQVTLRCSPKSGHDTVSWYQQALGQGPQFIFQYYEEEERQRGNFPDRFSGHQFPNYSSELNVNALLLGDSALYLCASTGTGAGYGYTFGSGTRLTVV.

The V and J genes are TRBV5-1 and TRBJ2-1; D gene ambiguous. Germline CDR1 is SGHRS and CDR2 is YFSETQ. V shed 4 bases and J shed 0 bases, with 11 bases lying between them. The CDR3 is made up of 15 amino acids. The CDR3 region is CASSLRFPSYNEQFF. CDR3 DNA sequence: TGCGCCAGCAGCCTTCGGTTCCCCTCCTACAATGAGCAGTTCTTC.

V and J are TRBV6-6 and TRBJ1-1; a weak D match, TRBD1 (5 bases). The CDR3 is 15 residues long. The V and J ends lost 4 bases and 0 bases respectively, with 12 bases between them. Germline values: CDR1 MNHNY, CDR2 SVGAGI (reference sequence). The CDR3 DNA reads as TGTGCCAGCAGTTCGACAGCCCTTCTGAACACTGAAGCTTTCTTT. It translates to CASSSTALLNTEAFF.

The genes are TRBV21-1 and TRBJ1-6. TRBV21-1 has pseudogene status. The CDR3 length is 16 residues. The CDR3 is CASSKDSSRLESPLHF. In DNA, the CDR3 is TGTGCCAGCAGCAAAGATTCCTCGCGGCTTGAATCACCCCTCCACTTT.

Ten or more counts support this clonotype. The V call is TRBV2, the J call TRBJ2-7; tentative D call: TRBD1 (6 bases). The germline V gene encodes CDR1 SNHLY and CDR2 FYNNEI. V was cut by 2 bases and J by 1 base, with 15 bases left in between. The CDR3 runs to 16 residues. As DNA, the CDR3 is TGTGCCAGCAGTGAATCCTTAGGGGGTCGTTCCTACGAGCAGTACTTC. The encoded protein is CASSESLGGRSYEQYF.

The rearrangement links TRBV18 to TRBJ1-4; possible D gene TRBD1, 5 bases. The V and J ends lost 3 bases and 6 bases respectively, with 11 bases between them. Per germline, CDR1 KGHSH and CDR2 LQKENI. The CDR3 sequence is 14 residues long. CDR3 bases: TGTGCCAGCTCACCTCTAGGGGCGGATGAAAAACTGTTTTTT. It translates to CASSPLGADEKLFF.

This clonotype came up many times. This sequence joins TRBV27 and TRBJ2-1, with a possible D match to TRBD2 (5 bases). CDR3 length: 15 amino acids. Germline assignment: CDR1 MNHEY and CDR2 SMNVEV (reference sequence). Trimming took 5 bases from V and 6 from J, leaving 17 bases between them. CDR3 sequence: CASSPHLTSGNEQFF. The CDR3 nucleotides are TGTGCCAGCAGTCCCCACCTAACTAGTGGCAATGAGCAGTTCTTC.

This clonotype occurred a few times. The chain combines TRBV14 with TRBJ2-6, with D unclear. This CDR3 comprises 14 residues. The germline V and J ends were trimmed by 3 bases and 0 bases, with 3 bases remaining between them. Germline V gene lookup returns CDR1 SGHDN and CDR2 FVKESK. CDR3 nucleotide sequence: TGTGCCAGCAGCCATACCTCTGGGGCCAACGTCCTGACTTTC. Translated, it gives CASSHTSGANVLTF.

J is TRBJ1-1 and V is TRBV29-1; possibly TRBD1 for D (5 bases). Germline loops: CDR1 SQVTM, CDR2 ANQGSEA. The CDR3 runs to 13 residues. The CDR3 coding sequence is TGCAGGGTGGGGGGGAGGATGAACACTGAAGCTTTCTTT. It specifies CRVGGRMNTEAFF. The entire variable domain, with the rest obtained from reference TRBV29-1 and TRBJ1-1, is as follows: SAVISQKPSRDICQRGTSLTIQCQVDSQVTMMFWYRQQPGQSLTLIATANQGSEATYESGFVIDKFPISRPNLTFSTLTVSNMSPEDSSIYLCRVGGRMNTEAFFGQGTRLTVV.

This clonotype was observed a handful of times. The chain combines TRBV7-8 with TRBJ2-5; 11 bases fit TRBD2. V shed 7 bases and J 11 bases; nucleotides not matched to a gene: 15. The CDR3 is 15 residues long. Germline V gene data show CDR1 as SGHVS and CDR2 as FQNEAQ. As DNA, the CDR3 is TGTGCCAGCAACCATGCAGGGACTAGCGGAGGTGAGCAGTACTTC. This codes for CASNHAGTSGGEQYF.

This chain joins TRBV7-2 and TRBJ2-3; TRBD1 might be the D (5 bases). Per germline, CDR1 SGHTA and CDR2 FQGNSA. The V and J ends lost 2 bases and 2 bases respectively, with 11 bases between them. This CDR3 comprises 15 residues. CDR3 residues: CASSLQDTTTDTQYF. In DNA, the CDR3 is TGTGCCAGCAGCTTACAGGACACCACCACAGATACGCAGTATTTT.

The CDR3 DNA sequence: TGTGCCAGCAGCCAAGTAGCAGGGGAGGACACTGAAGCTTTCTTT. Translating it yields CASSQVAGEDTEAFF. This chain links TRBV3-1 with TRBJ1-1, with a tentative D call TRBD1 (6 bases). The V gene's germline CDR1 is LGHDT and CDR2 YNNKEL (reference sequence). V was trimmed by 1 base and J by 3 bases, leaving 12 bases between them. The CDR3 has 15 residues.

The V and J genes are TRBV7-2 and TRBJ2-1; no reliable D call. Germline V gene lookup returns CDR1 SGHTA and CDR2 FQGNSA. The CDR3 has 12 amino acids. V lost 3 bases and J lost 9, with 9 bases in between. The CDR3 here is CASSFAGVEQFF. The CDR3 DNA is TGTGCCAGCAGCTTTGCAGGAGTTGAGCAGTTCTTC. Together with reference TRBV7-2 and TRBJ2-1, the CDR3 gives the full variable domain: GAGVSQSPSNKVTEKGKDVELRCDPISGHTALYWYRQSLGQGLEFLIYFQGNSAPDKSGLPSDRFSAERTGGSVSTLTIQRTQQEDSAVYLCASSFAGVEQFFGPGTRLTVL.